The next 5 T cell receptor beta chains were all read from a single sample in a study of cytomegalovirus exposure and HLA in healthy donors. Amplification used 60 Vbeta primers and 13 Jbeta primers. Some clones are missing from TCRdb's copy, which holds only in-frame ones; the method was immunoSEQ multiplex PCR. The sample lists fewer than 100,000 clones, over 60% occurring once. Sequencing was performed on PBMCs. These receptors were obtained from a man in his fifties or sixties in good health and CMV-seropositive.

This clone came up once. The rearrangement uses TRBV5-1 and TRBJ2-3; 10 nucleotides align to TRBD2. The germline gives CDR1 SGHRS, CDR2 YFSETQ. The CDR3 has 16 residues. The V and J ends lost 4 bases and 0 bases, in that order; junction bases with no gene match: 5. CDR3 sequence reads: CASSIFSGGSTDTQYF. CDR3 coding DNA: TGCGCCAGCAGCATATTTAGCGGGGGGAGCACAGATACGCAGTATTTT.

This sequence joins TRBV28 and TRBJ2-5; 8 bases are a match to TRBD2. Germline V lookup: CDR1 MDHEN, CDR2 SYDVKM. V lost 8 bases, J lost 5 bases, and 7 bases stayed unmatched. The CDR3 runs 13 residues. CDR3: CASGGGGSETQYF. CDR3 DNA: TGTGCCAGCGGGGGCGGGGGGTCGGAGACCCAGTACTTC.

The genes are TRBV5-1 and TRBJ2-3; 10 nucleotides align to TRBD1. V gave up 4 bases and J gave up 5 bases; unmatched junction bases: 7. Germline V gives CDR1 SGHRS, CDR2 YFSETQ. This CDR3 is built from 15 residues. CDR3 protein: CASSPDRGQKDTQYF. In nucleotides, the CDR3 is TGCGCCAGCAGCCCCGACAGGGGGCAGAAAGATACGCAGTATTTT.

The chain has TRBV14 and TRBJ2-2; TRBD2 aligns across 7 bases. Looked up from germline, CDR1 is SGHDN and CDR2 is FVKESK. The CDR3 covers 16 residues. J was trimmed by 3 bases and V by 4 bases; bases with no gene match: 8. In DNA, the CDR3 is TGTGCCAGCAGCCCTTGGCGGGGGATTGACACCGGGGAGCTGTTTTTT. Translating it yields CASSPWRGIDTGELFF.

The CDR3: CASSQIKGQGHGYTF. CDR3 DNA sequence: TGCGCCAGCAGCCAGATAAAGGGACAGGGTCATGGCTACACCTTC. The chain links TRBV4-3 to TRBJ1-2; 9 bases line up with TRBD1. The CDR3 sequence is 15 residues long. CDR1 and CDR2 (germline): LGHNA, YSLEER. V lost 3 bases and J lost 6; bases outside the gene matches: 8.